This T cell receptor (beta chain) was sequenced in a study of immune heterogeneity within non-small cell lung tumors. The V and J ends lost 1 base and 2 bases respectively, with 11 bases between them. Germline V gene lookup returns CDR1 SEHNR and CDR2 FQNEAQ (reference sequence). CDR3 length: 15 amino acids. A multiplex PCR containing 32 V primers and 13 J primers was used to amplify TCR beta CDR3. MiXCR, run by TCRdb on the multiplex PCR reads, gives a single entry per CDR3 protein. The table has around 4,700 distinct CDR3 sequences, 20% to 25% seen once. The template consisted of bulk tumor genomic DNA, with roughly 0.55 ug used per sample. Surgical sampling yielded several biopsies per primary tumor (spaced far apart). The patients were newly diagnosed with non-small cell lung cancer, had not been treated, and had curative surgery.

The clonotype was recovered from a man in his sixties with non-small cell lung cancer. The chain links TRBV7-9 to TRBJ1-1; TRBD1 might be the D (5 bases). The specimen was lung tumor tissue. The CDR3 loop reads CASSLGGTSNTEAFF. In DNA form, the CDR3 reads TGTGCCAGCAGCTTAGGCGGGACGTCCAACACTGAAGCTTTCTTT.